This T cell receptor (beta chain) was obtained from a study of shared clonotypes between healthy human individuals. Overall study findings and caveats: Non-shared clonotypes had lower generation probabilities than clonotypes shared by all four sorted-subset donors.

About this clone itself: Its antigen is not known.

Germline loops: CDR1 MNHEY, CDR2 SMNVEV (reference sequence). V lost 3 bases and J 4 bases, leaving 12 bases between the germline ends. The CDR3 totals 15 residues. Authors' data handling: ImmunoSEQ output lacked quality scores and full-length reads, limiting matched filtering. Clones were read by immunoSEQ multiplex PCR, and TCRdb kept only the in-frame ones, dropping some. From that table come the V and J calls and clone size; the DNA was used to work out D and trimming. The sample records some 500,000 clones, roughly 95% being singletons. The sequenced material came from naive CD4+ T cells sorted from blood. Sample subset: CD45RA+ positively selected. This clonotype originated in a woman aged 30 to 39 in good health. The gene calls are TRBV27 and TRBJ2-2; D call uncertain. CDR3 region: CASSFRLLPTGELFF. CDR3 coding DNA: TGTGCCAGCAGTTTTCGCCTACTACCCACCGGGGAGCTGTTTTTT.